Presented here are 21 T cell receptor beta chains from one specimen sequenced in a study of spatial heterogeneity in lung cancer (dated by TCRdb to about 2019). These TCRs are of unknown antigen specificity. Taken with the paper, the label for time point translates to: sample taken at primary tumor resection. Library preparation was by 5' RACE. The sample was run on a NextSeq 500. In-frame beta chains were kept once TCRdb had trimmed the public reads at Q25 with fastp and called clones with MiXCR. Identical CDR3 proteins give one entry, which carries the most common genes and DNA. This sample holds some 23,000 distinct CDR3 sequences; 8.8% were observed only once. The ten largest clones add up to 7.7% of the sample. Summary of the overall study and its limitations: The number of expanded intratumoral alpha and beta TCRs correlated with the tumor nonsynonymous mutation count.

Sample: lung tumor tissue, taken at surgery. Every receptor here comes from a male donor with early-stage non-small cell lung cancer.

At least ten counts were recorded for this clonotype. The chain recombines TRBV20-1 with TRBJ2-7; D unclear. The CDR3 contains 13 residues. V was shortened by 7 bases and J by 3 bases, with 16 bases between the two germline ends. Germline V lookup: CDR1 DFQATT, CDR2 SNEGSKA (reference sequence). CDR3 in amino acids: CSVKGIGYYEQYF. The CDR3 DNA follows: TGCAGTGTCAAGGGAATCGGGTACTACGAGCAGTACTTC.

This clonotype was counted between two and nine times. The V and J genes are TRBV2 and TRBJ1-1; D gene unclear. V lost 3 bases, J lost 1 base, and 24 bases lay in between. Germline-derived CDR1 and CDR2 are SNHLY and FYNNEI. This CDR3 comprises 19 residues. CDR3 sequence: CASSEAPWGASAGNTEAFF. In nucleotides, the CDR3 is TGTGCCAGCAGTGAGGCTCCCTGGGGTGCTTCGGCGGGGAACACTGAAGCTTTCTTT.

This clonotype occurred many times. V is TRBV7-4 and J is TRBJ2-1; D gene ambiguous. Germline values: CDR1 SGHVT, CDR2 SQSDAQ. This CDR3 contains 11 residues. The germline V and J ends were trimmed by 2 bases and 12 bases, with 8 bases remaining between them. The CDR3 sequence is CASSLITRQFF. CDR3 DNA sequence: TGTGCCAGCAGCTTAATAACAAGGCAGTTCTTC.

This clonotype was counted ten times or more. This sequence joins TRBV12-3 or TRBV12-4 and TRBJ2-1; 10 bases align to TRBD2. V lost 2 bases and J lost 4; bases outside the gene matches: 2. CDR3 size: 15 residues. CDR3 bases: TGTGCCAGCAGTTTAAGTAGCGGGGGGTACAATGAGCAGTTCTTC. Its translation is CASSLSSGGYNEQFF.

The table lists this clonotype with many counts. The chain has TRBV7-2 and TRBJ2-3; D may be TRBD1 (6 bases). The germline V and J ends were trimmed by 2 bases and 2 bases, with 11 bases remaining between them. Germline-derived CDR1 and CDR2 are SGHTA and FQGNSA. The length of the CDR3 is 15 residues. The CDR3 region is CASSLQGINTDTQYF. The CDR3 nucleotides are TGTGCCAGCAGCTTACAGGGGATCAACACAGATACGCAGTATTTT. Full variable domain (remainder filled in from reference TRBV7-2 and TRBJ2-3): GAGVSQSPSNKVTEKGKDVELRCDPISGHTALYWYRQSLGQGLEFLIYFQGNSAPDKSGLPSDRFSAERTGGSVSTLTIQRTQQEDSAVYLCASSLQGINTDTQYFGPGTRLTVL.

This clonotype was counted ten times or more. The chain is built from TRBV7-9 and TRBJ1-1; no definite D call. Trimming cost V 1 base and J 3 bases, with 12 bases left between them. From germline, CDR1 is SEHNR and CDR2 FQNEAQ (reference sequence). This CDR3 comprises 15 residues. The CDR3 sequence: CASSLGHFQDTEAFF. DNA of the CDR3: TGTGCCAGCAGCTTAGGACACTTTCAGGACACTGAAGCTTTCTTT. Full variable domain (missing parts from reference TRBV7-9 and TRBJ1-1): DTGVSQNPRHKITKRGQNVTFRCDPISEHNRLYWYRQTLGQGPEFLTYFQNEAQLEKSRLLSDRFSAERPKGSFSTLEIQRTEQGDSAMYLCASSLGHFQDTEAFFGQGTRLTVV.

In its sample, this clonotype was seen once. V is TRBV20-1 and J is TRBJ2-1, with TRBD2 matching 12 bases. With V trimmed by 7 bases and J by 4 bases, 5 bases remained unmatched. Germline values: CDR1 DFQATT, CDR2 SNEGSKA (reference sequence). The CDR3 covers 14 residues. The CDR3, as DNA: TGCAGTGGAATCGGGACTAGCGGGTACAATGAGCAGTTCTTC. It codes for CSGIGTSGYNEQFF.

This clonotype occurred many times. The CDR3 region is CASSLTRSYQETQYF. CDR3 in DNA: TGTGCCAGCAGCTTAACCAGATCGTACCAAGAGACCCAGTACTTC. This rearrangement joins TRBV7-2 to TRBJ2-5; D unresolved. Deletions cut 2 bases from V and 0 bases from J, with 10 bases between. Per germline, CDR1 SGHTA and CDR2 FQGNSA. This CDR3 spans 15 amino acids.

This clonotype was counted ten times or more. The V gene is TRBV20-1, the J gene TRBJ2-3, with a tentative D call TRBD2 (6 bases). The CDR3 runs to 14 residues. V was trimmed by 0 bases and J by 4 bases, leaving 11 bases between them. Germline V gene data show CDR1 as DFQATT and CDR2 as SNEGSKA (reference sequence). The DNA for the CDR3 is TGCAGTGCTAGAGATCCGGGAGTCTCAGATACGCAGTATTTT. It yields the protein CSARDPGVSDTQYF.

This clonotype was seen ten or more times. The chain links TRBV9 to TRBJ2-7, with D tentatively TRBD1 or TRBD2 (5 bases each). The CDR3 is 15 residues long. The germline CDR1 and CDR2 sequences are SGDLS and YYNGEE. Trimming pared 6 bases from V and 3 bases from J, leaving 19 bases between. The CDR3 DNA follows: TGTGCCAGCACCATGTCTAGACTGGGGGACTACGAGCAGTACTTC. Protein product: CASTMSRLGDYEQYF.

The CDR3 bases are TGTGCCAGCCAGGGTAATTCACCCCTCCACTTT. Translating gives CASQGNSPLHF. The V gene is TRBV7-9, the J gene TRBJ1-6, with D perhaps matching TRBD1 (5 bases). CDR3 length: 11 residues. V was shortened by 8 bases and J by 6 bases, with 5 bases between the two germline ends. Looked up from germline, CDR1 is SEHNR and CDR2 is FQNEAQ (reference sequence).

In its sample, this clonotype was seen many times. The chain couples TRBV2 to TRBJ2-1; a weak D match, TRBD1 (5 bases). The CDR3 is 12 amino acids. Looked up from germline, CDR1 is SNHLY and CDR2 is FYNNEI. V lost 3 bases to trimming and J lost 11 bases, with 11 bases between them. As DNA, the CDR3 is TGTGCCAGCAGTGAGATTAACAGGAAGCAGTTCTTC. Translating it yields CASSEINRKQFF.

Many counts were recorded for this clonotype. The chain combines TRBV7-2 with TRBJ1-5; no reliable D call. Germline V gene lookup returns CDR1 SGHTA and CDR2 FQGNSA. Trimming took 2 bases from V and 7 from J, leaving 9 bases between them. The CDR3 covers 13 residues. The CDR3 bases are TGTGCCAGCAGCTTAAAGTTCGGCCAGCCCCAGCATTTT. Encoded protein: CASSLKFGQPQHF.

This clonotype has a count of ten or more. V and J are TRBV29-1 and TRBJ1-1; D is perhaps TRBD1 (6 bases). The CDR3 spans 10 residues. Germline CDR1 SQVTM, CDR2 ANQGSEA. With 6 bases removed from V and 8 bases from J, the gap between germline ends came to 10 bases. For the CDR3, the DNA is TGCAGCGTGTCCGACAGGGAAGCTTTCTTT. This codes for CSVSDREAFF.

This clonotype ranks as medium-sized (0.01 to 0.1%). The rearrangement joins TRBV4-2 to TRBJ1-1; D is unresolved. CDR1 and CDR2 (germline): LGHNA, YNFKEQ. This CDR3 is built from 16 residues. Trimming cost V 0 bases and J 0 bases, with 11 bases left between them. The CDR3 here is CASSQDLRKLNTEAFF. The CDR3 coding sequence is TGTGCCAGCAGCCAAGATCTCCGGAAATTGAACACTGAAGCTTTCTTT.

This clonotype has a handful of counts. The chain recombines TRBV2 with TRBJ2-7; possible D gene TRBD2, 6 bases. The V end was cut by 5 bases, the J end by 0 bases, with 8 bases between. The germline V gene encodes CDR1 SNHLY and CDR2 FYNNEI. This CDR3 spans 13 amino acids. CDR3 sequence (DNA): TGTGCCAGCAGTTGGGACTTCTCCTACGAGCAGTACTTC. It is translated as CASSWDFSYEQYF.

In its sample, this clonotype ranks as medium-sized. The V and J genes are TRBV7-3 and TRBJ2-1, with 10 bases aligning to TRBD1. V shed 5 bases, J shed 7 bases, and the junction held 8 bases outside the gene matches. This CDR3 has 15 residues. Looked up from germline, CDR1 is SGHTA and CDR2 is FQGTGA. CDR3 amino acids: CASSQDRGRENEQFF. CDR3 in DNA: TGTGCCAGCAGCCAAGACAGGGGGCGCGAGAATGAGCAGTTCTTC.

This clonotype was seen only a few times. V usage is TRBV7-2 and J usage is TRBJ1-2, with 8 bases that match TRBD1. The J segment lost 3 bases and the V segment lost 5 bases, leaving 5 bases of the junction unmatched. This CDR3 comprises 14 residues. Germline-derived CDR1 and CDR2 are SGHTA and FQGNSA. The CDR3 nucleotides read TGTGCCAGCAGCGTACAGGGGGAGTACTATGGCTACACCTTC. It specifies CASSVQGEYYGYTF.

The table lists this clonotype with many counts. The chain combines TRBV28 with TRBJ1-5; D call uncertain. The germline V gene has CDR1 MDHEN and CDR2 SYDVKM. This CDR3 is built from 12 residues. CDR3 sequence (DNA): TGTGCTGTCTCCCCCCCCCAGCAGCCCCAGCATTTT. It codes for CAVSPPQQPQHF.

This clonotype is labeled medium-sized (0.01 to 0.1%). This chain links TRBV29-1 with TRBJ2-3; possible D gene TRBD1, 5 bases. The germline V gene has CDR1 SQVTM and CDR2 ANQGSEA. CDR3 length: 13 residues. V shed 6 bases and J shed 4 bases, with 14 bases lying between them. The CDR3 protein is CSVGLLGPDTQYF. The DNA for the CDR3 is TGCAGCGTGGGGCTTTTAGGGCCAGATACGCAGTATTTT.

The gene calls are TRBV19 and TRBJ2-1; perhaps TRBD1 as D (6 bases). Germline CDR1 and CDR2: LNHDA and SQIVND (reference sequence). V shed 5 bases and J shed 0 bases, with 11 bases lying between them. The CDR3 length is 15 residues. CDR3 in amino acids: CASSPQGFSYNEQFF. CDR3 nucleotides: TGTGCCAGTAGTCCACAGGGTTTCTCCTACAATGAGCAGTTCTTC.